The T cell receptor (beta chain) under discussion was sequenced for a study of response to subunit inactivated influenza vaccine. This clonotype was observed a handful of times. What it binds is unknown. Findings of the study overall: New T cells are recruited in small numbers by each seasonal influenza vaccination, according to the authors' suggestion.

Germline CDR1 reads SGHRS; CDR2 reads YFSETQ. CDR3 length: 15 amino acids. V shed 0 bases, J shed 6 bases, and the junction held 5 bases outside the gene matches. TCRdb itself ran the RT-PCR reads through MiXCR, one entry per CDR3 protein. The table shows about 610,000 distinct CDR3 sequences, with approximately 15% occurring only once. V is TRBV5-1 and J is TRBJ2-3; 9 bases agree with TRBD2. This receptor was obtained from a man in his fifties who received an inactivated influenza vaccine. The starting material was PBMCs from blood, obtained 11 to 12 days after vaccination. This CDR3 reads CASSLGQRGADTQYF. CDR3 nucleotide sequence: TGCGCCAGCAGCTTGGGTCAGCGGGGGGCGGATACGCAGTATTTT.